Below, 30 T cell receptor beta chains from the same sample are listed, as sequenced in a study of T cell responses to AZD1222 COVID-19 vaccine. Libraries were prepared by immunoSEQ multiplex PCR; TCRdb keeps only in-frame clonotypes and omits some of them. The sample consists of over 100,000 clones, around 94% of them appearing once. The source was peripheral blood, collected on day 0 of AZD1222 vaccination. These receptors were taken from an adult in good health.

The V gene is TRBV28, the J gene TRBJ2-3; 8 bases are shared with TRBD2. V gave up 2 bases and J gave up 4 bases; unmatched junction bases: 5. Germline lookup yields CDR1 MDHEN and CDR2 SYDVKM. CDR3 length: 15 residues. CDR3 residues: CASSLNAGGADTQYF. For the CDR3, the DNA is TGTGCCAGCAGTTTAAATGCGGGGGGAGCAGATACGCAGTATTTT.

The chain employs TRBV10-1 and TRBJ2-7; D uncertain. Trimming left V 2 bases short and J 0 bases short, with 8 bases between. CDR1 WNHNN and CDR2 SYGVQD come from the germline V gene (reference sequence). The CDR3 is made up of 14 amino acids. In DNA form, the CDR3 reads TGCGCCAGCAGTGAGACGGTACCCTCCTACGAGCAGTACTTC. Translation gives CASSETVPSYEQYF.

This clone was detected a few times. V usage is TRBV7-2 and J usage is TRBJ1-5; D gene ambiguous. Germline loops: CDR1 SGHTA, CDR2 FQGNSA. V lost 4 bases and J 4 bases, leaving 8 bases between the germline ends. This CDR3 has 13 amino acids. In nucleotides, the CDR3 is TGTGCCAGCAGCTGGGGAGTGAATCAGCCCCAGCATTTT. Residues: CASSWGVNQPQHF.

J is TRBJ2-7 and V is TRBV27; D uncertain. V was cut by 3 bases and J by 0 bases, with 3 bases left in between. Germline loops: CDR1 MNHEY, CDR2 SMNVEV (reference sequence). The CDR3 runs 12 residues. CDR3 sequence reads: CASSFYSYEQYF. The CDR3 DNA sequence: TGTGCCAGCAGTTTCTACTCCTACGAGCAGTACTTC.

This sequence joins TRBV24-1 and TRBJ2-7, with 7 bases matching TRBD1. The ends lost 1 base at V and 2 bases at J; junction bases unmatched: 7. Per the germline V gene, CDR1 is KGHDR and CDR2 is SFDVKD. The CDR3 loop spans 16 amino acids. This CDR3 is CATSDFDRVKTYEQYF. The CDR3 coding sequence is TGTGCCACCAGTGATTTCGACAGGGTAAAGACCTACGAGCAGTACTTC.

This chain connects TRBV30 to TRBJ2-1; TRBD2 matches 9 bases. CDR1 GTSNPN and CDR2 SVGIG come from the germline V gene (reference sequence). The CDR3 length is 14 residues. V lost 5 bases to trimming and J lost 3 bases; unmatched junction nucleotides: 5. The CDR3 reads CAWEVTSGYNEQFF. In nucleotides, the CDR3 is TGTGCCTGGGAGGTGACTAGCGGCTACAATGAGCAGTTCTTC.

This rearrangement joins TRBV7-9 to TRBJ2-1; 9 nucleotides match TRBD2. The CDR3 has 17 amino acids. Germline CDR1 reads SEHNR; CDR2 reads FQNEAQ (reference sequence). The ends lost 1 base at V and 1 base at J; junction bases unmatched: 5. CDR3 protein: CASSLVPAGGSYNEQFF. The CDR3, as DNA: TGTGCCAGCAGCTTAGTCCCAGCGGGAGGTTCCTACAATGAGCAGTTCTTC.

V usage is TRBV29-1 and J usage is TRBJ2-7, with a tentative D call TRBD1 (7 bases). Trimming cost V 7 bases and J 3 bases, with 10 bases left between them. From germline, CDR1 is SQVTM and CDR2 ANQGSEA. This CDR3 region has 11 residues. The CDR3 sequence: CSGGTVYEQYF. CDR3 in DNA: TGCAGCGGCGGGACAGTCTACGAGCAGTACTTC.

The chain uses TRBV4-2 and TRBJ1-3; D call uncertain. Germline lookup yields CDR1 LGHNA and CDR2 YNFKEQ. The CDR3 runs 16 residues. Trimming stripped 1 base from V and 4 bases from J, with 14 bases between. The DNA of the CDR3 is TGTGCCAGCAGCCAAGTCGACCCCATCGGGGGAAACACCATATATTTT. Its translation: CASSQVDPIGGNTIYF.

The chain carries TRBV7-9 and TRBJ2-3; 13 positions match TRBD2. CDR3 length: 16 residues. The J segment lost 1 base and the V segment lost 6 bases, leaving 4 bases of the junction unmatched. In germline, CDR1 is SEHNR, CDR2 FQNEAQ (reference sequence). The CDR3 here is CASRPGLAGGTDTQYF. As DNA, the CDR3 is TGTGCCAGCAGGCCAGGACTAGCGGGAGGCACAGATACGCAGTATTTT. Drawing the rest from reference TRBV7-9 and TRBJ2-3, the complete variable domain is DTGVSQNPRHKITKRGQNVTFRCDPISEHNRLYWYRQTLGQGPEFLTYFQNEAQLEKSRLLSDRFSAERPKGSFSTLEIQRTEQGDSAMYLCASRPGLAGGTDTQYFGPGTRLTVL.

The J gene is TRBJ2-3, the V gene TRBV7-9; TRBD2 matches at 10 bases. CDR1 and CDR2 (germline): SEHNR, FQNEAQ (reference sequence). CDR3 size: 15 residues. With 5 bases clipped from V and 0 bases from J, the junction kept 2 bases outside the gene matches. CDR3 nucleotide sequence: TGTGCCAGCAGCCGGACTAGCGGCAGCACAGATACGCAGTATTTT. The encoded protein is CASSRTSGSTDTQYF.

The chain has TRBV19 and TRBJ1-5, with 9 nucleotides matching TRBD1. Germline CDR1 and CDR2: LNHDA and SQIVND (reference sequence). The CDR3 is made up of 14 amino acids. The V segment lost 3 bases and the J segment 4 bases; nucleotides outside the gene matches: 1. For the CDR3, the DNA is TGTGCCAGTAGTATTGGACAGGGGAATCAGCCCCAGCATTTT. Residues: CASSIGQGNQPQHF. The full variable domain, with the rest looked up from reference TRBV19 and TRBJ1-5, is DGGITQSPKYLFRKEGQNVTLSCEQNLNHDAMYWYRQDPGQGLRLIYYSQIVNDFQKGDIAEGYSVSREKKESFPLTVTSAQKNPTAFYLCASSIGQGNQPQHFGDGTRLSIL.

The rearrangement joins TRBV28 to TRBJ1-6; D unclear. In germline, CDR1 is MDHEN, CDR2 SYDVKM. V lost 5 bases to trimming and J lost 8 bases, with 13 bases between them. CDR3 length equals 14 residues. This CDR3 reads CASSIDKGDSPLHF. CDR3 bases: TGTGCCAGCAGTATAGACAAGGGAGATTCACCCCTCCACTTT.

This chain uses TRBV7-9 with TRBJ1-2, with 9 bases aligning to TRBD1. In germline, CDR1 is SEHNR, CDR2 FQNEAQ (reference sequence). V was clipped by 4 bases and J by 1 base; unmatched bases: 7. This CDR3 is built from 16 residues. CDR3 in amino acids: CASSSEDRGFNYGYTF. The CDR3 DNA sequence: TGTGCCAGCAGCTCCGAGGACAGGGGATTTAACTATGGCTACACCTTC.

The chain combines TRBV10-2 with TRBJ1-1, with a tentative D call TRBD1 (6 bases). In germline, CDR1 is WSHSY, CDR2 SAAADI. The CDR3 is made up of 14 amino acids. The ends were cut back, 6 bases at V and 0 bases at J, with 11 bases in the middle. The CDR3 coding sequence is TGCGCCAGCAGCGTAGGACAGATGAACACTGAAGCTTTCTTT. Translated: CASSVGQMNTEAFF.

V usage is TRBV4-1 and J usage is TRBJ2-3; 9 bases line up with TRBD2. This CDR3 spans 18 amino acids. The V segment lost 1 base and the J segment 3 bases; nucleotides outside the gene matches: 11. Germline lookup yields CDR1 MGHRA and CDR2 YSYEKL. The CDR3: CASSQGTSASRGTDTQYF. The CDR3 nucleotides are TGCGCCAGCAGCCAAGGGACTAGCGCGTCTCGAGGGACAGATACGCAGTATTTT.

This chain connects TRBV9 to TRBJ1-1, with D tentatively TRBD1 (6 bases). The CDR3 has 15 residues. The germline V gene has CDR1 SGDLS and CDR2 YYNGEE. V was clipped by 4 bases and J by 6 bases, with 19 bases between them. CDR3: CASSPRQDATPEAFF. The CDR3 nucleotides are TGTGCCAGCAGCCCAAGACAGGATGCGACCCCTGAAGCTTTCTTT.

The chain joins TRBV9 to TRBJ2-1, with 7 bases identical to TRBD1. Germline CDR1 and CDR2: SGDLS and YYNGEE. This CDR3 is built from 13 residues. Trimming removed 4 bases from V and 8 bases from J; junction bases left unmatched: 6. The CDR3 nucleotides read TGTGCCAGCAGCCCAGACAGGGCTGATGAGCAGTTCTTC. Translated: CASSPDRADEQFF.

The chain combines TRBV2 with TRBJ1-3; D is unresolved. V was pared by 8 bases and J by 2 bases, with 13 bases between. The CDR3 contains 14 residues. Germline V gene lookup returns CDR1 SNHLY and CDR2 FYNNEI. The CDR3 DNA is TGTGCCAGCCGAGGCAGTTCTGCTGGAAACACCATATATTTT. This codes for CASRGSSAGNTIYF.

V and J are TRBV27 and TRBJ1-2; 10 nucleotides agree with TRBD1. V dropped 6 bases and J dropped 5; count of bases not matched to a gene: 6. The CDR3 covers 14 residues. Germline V lookup: CDR1 MNHEY, CDR2 SMNVEV (reference sequence). CDR3 DNA sequence: TGTGCCAGCAGAGGACAGGGGGTCTATTATGGCTACACCTTC. Translating gives CASRGQGVYYGYTF.

The genes are TRBV28 and TRBJ1-3, with D uncertain. V was pared by 2 bases and J by 1 base, with 6 bases between. The CDR3 length is 14 residues. In germline, CDR1 is MDHEN, CDR2 SYDVKM. CDR3 residues: CASSLSLSGNTIYF. The CDR3 DNA is TGTGCCAGCAGTTTAAGTTTGTCTGGAAACACCATATATTTT. The full variable domain, in which reference TRBV28 and TRBJ1-3 provide the parts outside the CDR3, is DVKVTQSSRYLVKRTGEKVFLECVQDMDHENMFWYRQDPGLGLRLIYFSYDVKMKEKGDIPEGYSVSREKKERFSLILESASTNQTSMYLCASSLSLSGNTIYFGEGSWLTVV.

The chain uses TRBV6-6 and TRBJ1-2, with D unclear. Trimming pared 5 bases from V and 8 bases from J, leaving 15 bases between. CDR3 length: 13 residues. Germline values: CDR1 MNHNY, CDR2 SVGAGI (reference sequence). In nucleotides, the CDR3 is TGTGCCAGCAGTCCTCGGACCCAAGGGGGCTACACCTTC. Protein sequence: CASSPRTQGGYTF.

The V call is TRBV30, the J call TRBJ1-2; 8 bases are shared with TRBD1. With 5 bases clipped from V and 7 bases from J, the junction kept 15 bases outside the gene matches. The CDR3 length is 15 residues. Germline loops: CDR1 GTSNPN, CDR2 SVGIG (reference sequence). The CDR3 reads CAWHLGQGAIGGYTF. DNA for the CDR3: TGTGCCTGGCATCTGGGGCAGGGGGCCATTGGTGGCTACACCTTC.

The rearrangement uses TRBV28 and TRBJ1-5; a possible D gene is TRBD1 (6 bases). The CDR3 length is 14 residues. V shed 5 bases and J shed 7 bases, with 15 bases lying between them. In germline, CDR1 is MDHEN, CDR2 SYDVKM. The CDR3 protein is CASSRDRPGQPQHF. The DNA for the CDR3 is TGTGCCAGCAGTCGAGACAGGCCGGGGCAGCCCCAGCATTTT.

This rearrangement joins TRBV6-5 to TRBJ2-1; D gene unclear. With 0 bases removed from V and 7 bases from J, the gap between germline ends came to 10 bases. The CDR3 has 14 amino acids. CDR1 and CDR2 (germline): MNHEY, SVGAGI. The DNA of the CDR3 is TGTGCCAGCAGTTACTCGCAAGAACTTAATGAGCAGTTCTTC. As protein: CASSYSQELNEQFF.

The V call is TRBV12-3 or TRBV12-4, the J call TRBJ1-1; D remains unclear. This CDR3 has 12 amino acids. Trimming left V 3 bases short and J 5 bases short, with 7 bases between. In nucleotides, the CDR3 is TGTGCCAGCAGTTTTTCGAAGACTGAAGCTTTCTTT. The encoded protein is CASSFSKTEAFF.

The chain joins TRBV4-1 to TRBJ1-5; D is perhaps TRBD1 (6 bases). This CDR3 comprises 15 residues. CDR1 is MGHRA, CDR2 YSYEKL, per germline. The V gene lost 3 bases and the J gene lost 4 bases, with 13 bases spanning the gap. Here the CDR3 DNA reads TGCGCCAGCAGCCAGGTACTTCAGGGGAATCAGCCCCAGCATTTT. Translating gives CASSQVLQGNQPQHF.

V gene TRBV19 combines with J gene TRBJ1-2; D gene ambiguous. The V gene lost 0 bases and the J gene lost 8 bases, with 10 bases spanning the gap. CDR3 length equals 13 residues. Germline V gene data show CDR1 as LNHDA and CDR2 as SQIVND (reference sequence). This chain's CDR3 is CASSIDSRIGYTF. DNA of the CDR3: TGTGCCAGTAGTATAGATTCGCGGATAGGCTACACCTTC.

The chain links TRBV28 to TRBJ1-2; D perhaps matches TRBD1 (5 bases). This CDR3 spans 13 amino acids. The V and J ends lost 5 bases and 5 bases respectively, with 12 bases between them. Germline V CDR1 and CDR2: MDHEN, SYDVKM. CDR3 DNA sequence: TGTGCCAGCAGTCCGGGGGTGCGTTATGGCTACACCTTC. Its translation: CASSPGVRYGYTF.

This clone was seen a handful of times. This sequence joins TRBV10-3 and TRBJ1-1, with a tentative D call TRBD1 (5 bases). Per the germline V gene, CDR1 is ENHRY and CDR2 is SYGVKD. Trimming left V 0 bases short and J 2 bases short, with 10 bases between. There are 15 residues in the CDR3. The CDR3 bases are TGTGCCATCAGTGAGTCGATCAGGGTAAACACTGAAGCTTTCTTT. Residues: CAISESIRVNTEAFF.